The rows below give T cell receptor beta chains drawn from one sample of a study of T cell repertoires in cytomegalovirus infection. Antigens of these TCRs are unknown. TCRdb re-called the reads through MiXCR, storing one row per CDR3 protein. The table has roughly 920,000 distinct CDR3 sequences, around a third seen once. Sequenced material: cultured CD8+ T cells from PBMCs, taken from culture after CMV antigen stimulation. These receptors originate from a human donor in good health (CMV status not recorded). Some clones in this sample may be carry-over from other donors' samples. Both conserved end residues are trimmed from each CDR3. Part of the rows lack a size; the others show once, few, many or a class for expanded clones.

clone_size	v_call	j_call	cdr3_aa
many	TRBV7-2	TRBJ2-2	ASSAGAYTGELF
few	TRBV6-5	TRBJ1-1	ASSYESGTGVERGPNTEAF
few	TRBV11-3	TRBJ2-3	ASSSRAEGSDTQY
few	TRBV7-2	TRBJ1-2	ASSPIGGDNYGYT
few	TRBV10-3	TRBJ2-7	AISESVSFISYEQY
.	TRBV20-1	TRBJ2-2	SARGGGQNSLWTGELF
few	TRBV4-1	TRBJ2-2	ASSQGSNTGELF
.	TRBV19	TRBJ1-1	ASTLSGALDTEAF
.	TRBV11-3	TRBJ1-1	ASSPHRDMNTEAF
.	TRBV27	TRBJ2-1	ASKRTGTYNEQF